This TCR beta chain was identified in a study of CD8+CD57+ T cells in acquired aplastic anemia. Overall study results and limits: About 29 CD8+ CDR3 sequences occurred in both the patients and the controls. CD8+ Simpson's diversity in patients was not significantly different from that in controls.

Germline values: CDR1 SNHLY, CDR2 FYNNEI. Trimming took 10 bases from V and 0 from J, leaving 13 bases between them. This CDR3 has 14 amino acids. Template material for TCR beta VDJ and CDR3 profiling consisted of genomic DNA. TCRdb re-called the reads with MiXCR, one entry per CDR3 protein. The sample records 250,000 to 300,000 distinct CDR3 sequences, approximately 56% being singletons. This clonotype was counted many times. Its antigen is currently unknown. This may come from a read error, since a much larger clone is one base off. Sequencing was performed on sorted CD4+, CD8+, or CD8+CD57+ T cells (not recorded which) from PBMCs. The rearrangement joins TRBV2 to TRBJ1-3, with no clear D. The TCR originated in a human donor with severe aplastic anemia or a healthy control (not recorded which). CDR3 in DNA: TGTGCCACCGAGGCGGCCCTCTCTGGAAACACCATATATTTT. Residues: CATEAALSGNTIYF.